This passage covers 18 T cell receptor beta chains from one sample sequenced in a study of T cells in Graves' hyperthyroidism and ophthalmopathy. From RNA transcripts, TCR beta CDR3 regions were amplified. The primer set for the first-round RT-PCR of the TCR CDR3 was HTBI. TCRdb itself ran the multiplex PCR reads through MiXCR, one entry per CDR3 protein. The sample lists some 300,000 distinct CDR3 sequences, roughly 15% occurring once. Sequenced sample: blood. The receptors shown here come from a woman aged 25-40 years with Graves' hyperthyroidism that later progressed to Graves' ophthalmopathy.

There are a few counts of this clonotype. The genes are TRBV5-1 and TRBJ2-7; 8 bases match TRBD2. The CDR3 is 16 amino acids. The germline gives CDR1 SGHRS, CDR2 YFSETQ. With 0 bases clipped from V and 0 bases from J, the junction kept 5 bases outside the gene matches. The CDR3 reads CASSLEEREISYEQYF. The CDR3 bases are TGCGCCAGCAGCTTGGAGGAGCGGGAGATCTCCTACGAGCAGTACTTC.

This clonotype was seen ten or more times. The chain couples TRBV12-3 or TRBV12-4 to TRBJ1-5; tentative D call: TRBD1 (5 bases). Trimming removed 5 bases at V and 7 bases at J, with 6 bases between. The length of the CDR3 is 11 residues. The CDR3 DNA reads TGTGCCAGCAGTACAGGACAGCCCCAGCATTTT. Translated: CASSTGQPQHF.

This clonotype was recorded many times. This chain links TRBV2 with TRBJ1-2; D call uncertain. The CDR3 is 12 amino acids. The germline V and J ends were trimmed by 7 bases and 5 bases, with 11 bases remaining between them. Germline CDR1 SNHLY, CDR2 FYNNEI. In nucleotides, the CDR3 is TGTGCCAGCATGCCCGACGGTTATGGCTACACCTTC. Protein sequence: CASMPDGYGYTF.

This clonotype was counted at least ten times. The V and J genes are TRBV7-2 and TRBJ1-5; TRBD1 might be the D (6 bases). The CDR3 is 15 amino acids. V was clipped by 2 bases and J by 4 bases, with 12 bases between them. Germline assignment: CDR1 SGHTA and CDR2 FQGNSA. CDR3 sequence: CASSLTGRGNQPQHF. The DNA of the CDR3 is TGTGCCAGCAGCTTAACGGGCAGGGGTAATCAGCCCCAGCATTTT.

Ten or more counts support this clonotype. The chain combines TRBV28 with TRBJ2-7; D not resolved. The CDR3 has 14 residues. Germline V lookup: CDR1 MDHEN, CDR2 SYDVKM. Trimming removed 6 bases from V and 2 bases from J, with 14 bases in between. The DNA of the CDR3 is TGTGCCAGCAGACCGCCGGGTAATACCTACGAGCAGTACTTC. It encodes CASRPPGNTYEQYF.

V gene TRBV4-1 combines with J gene TRBJ2-7; unclear D gene. The V gene's germline CDR1 is MGHRA and CDR2 YSYEKL. This CDR3 comprises 14 residues. V lost 3 bases to trimming and J lost 2 bases, with 11 bases between them. Here the CDR3 DNA reads TGCGCCAGCAGCCAGCCAGGACGGACCTACGAGCAGTACTTC. Amino acid sequence: CASSQPGRTYEQYF.

In its sample, this clonotype was seen many times. This chain links TRBV4-1 with TRBJ2-2; D is perhaps TRBD2 (6 bases). Germline V gene data show CDR1 as MGHRA and CDR2 as YSYEKL. Trimming removed 2 bases from V and 4 bases from J, with 11 bases in between. This CDR3 has 15 residues. The CDR3 loop reads CASSQPTSGTGELFF. DNA of the CDR3: TGCGCCAGCAGCCAACCGACTAGTGGCACCGGGGAGCTGTTTTTT.

This clonotype was recorded many times. The chain couples TRBV15 to TRBJ2-7, with D maybe TRBD2 (5 bases). This CDR3 comprises 15 residues. V was clipped by 4 bases and J by 4 bases, with 17 bases between them. CDR1 and CDR2 (germline): LNHNV, YYDKDF (reference sequence). The CDR3 region has the DNA TGTGCCACCAGCACCCGGGATAGCGAGAGATACGAGCAGTACTTC. Translated, it gives CATSTRDSERYEQYF.

This chain links TRBV7-9 with TRBJ2-3; tentative D call: TRBD1 (6 bases). The V end was cut by 6 bases, the J end by 6 bases, with 16 bases between. CDR3 length equals 14 residues. Germline V gene sequence: CDR1 SEHNR, CDR2 FQNEAQ (reference sequence). Here the CDR3 DNA reads TGTGCCAGCAGTCGGGACATCAAGACCGATACGCAGTATTTT. This codes for CASSRDIKTDTQYF.

This clonotype has a count of ten or more. The chain is built from TRBV12-3 or TRBV12-4 and TRBJ1-5; D is undetermined. Trimming took 6 bases from V and 0 from J, leaving 15 bases between them. CDR3 size: 16 residues. The CDR3 is CASRILAWDSNQPQHF. In DNA form, the CDR3 reads TGTGCCAGCAGGATATTGGCTTGGGATAGCAATCAGCCCCAGCATTTT.

This clonotype occurred many times. The chain recombines TRBV29-1 with TRBJ2-1, with D possibly TRBD1 on 6 matching bases. CDR3 length: 13 residues. Deletions cut 7 bases from V and 0 bases from J, with 10 bases between. In germline, CDR1 is SQVTM, CDR2 ANQGSEA. In nucleotides, the CDR3 is TGCAGCGCCTCGGACAGCTCCTACAATGAGCAGTTCTTC. Its translation: CSASDSSYNEQFF.

This clonotype was found a few times. The genes are TRBV6-2 or TRBV6-3 and TRBJ2-2, with 7 bases aligning to TRBD2. The trim removed 8 bases at V and 6 bases at J, leaving 12 bases unmatched. This CDR3 has 15 amino acids. The germline gives CDR1 MNHEY, CDR2 SVGEGT. CDR3 DNA sequence: TGTGCCAGCGGGGGGGTAGCGGGCGGGGCCGGGGAGCTGTTTTTT. Translated: CASGGVAGGAGELFF.

This clonotype came up many times. The chain joins TRBV6-1 to TRBJ1-2, with TRBD1 identical over 10 bases. Germline V gene sequence: CDR1 MNHNS, CDR2 SASEGT. Germline trimming cut 5 bases from V and 6 bases from J; bases unmatched to any gene: 9. The CDR3 has 15 residues. The CDR3 is CASSHPGQGLNGYTF. CDR3 sequence (DNA): TGTGCCAGCAGTCACCCGGGACAGGGGTTGAATGGCTACACCTTC.

This clonotype was found many times. The chain uses TRBV12-3 or TRBV12-4 and TRBJ1-1; 7 bases match TRBD1. The CDR3 extends over 14 amino acids. V was clipped by 6 bases and J by 1 base; unmatched bases: 5. In DNA form, the CDR3 reads TGTGCCAGCAGCGTGACAGGGTCGAACACTGAAGCTTTCTTT. Its translation is CASSVTGSNTEAFF.

The CDR3 loop is CSPLAAEQYF. In DNA form, the CDR3 reads TGCAGTCCCCTCGCCGCGGAGCAGTACTTC. This chain uses TRBV20-1 with TRBJ2-7; no clear D gene. Trimming removed 8 bases at V and 7 bases at J, with 12 bases between. This CDR3 has 10 residues. The germline CDR1 and CDR2 sequences are DFQATT and SNEGSKA (reference sequence).

This clonotype occurred many times. The gene calls are TRBV20-1 and TRBJ2-3; 14 nucleotides match TRBD2. From germline, CDR1 is DFQATT and CDR2 SNEGSKA (reference sequence). The CDR3 consists of 17 residues. J lost 3 bases, V lost 6 bases, and 11 bases had no gene match. The CDR3 reads CSADGLAGGLVTDTQYF. CDR3 coding DNA: TGCAGTGCAGACGGACTAGCGGGAGGCCTGGTAACAGATACGCAGTATTTT.

V is TRBV9 and J is TRBJ2-2; tentative D call: TRBD2 (6 bases). This CDR3 contains 15 residues. Between the trimmed V and J ends, which lost 0 bases and 7 bases, there was a span of 13 bases. Germline values: CDR1 SGDLS, CDR2 YYNGEE. The CDR3, as DNA: TGTGCCAGCAGCGTAGGTGGGACTTCGGACGGGGAGCTGTTTTTT. Its protein is CASSVGGTSDGELFF.

This clonotype came up a few times. This chain links TRBV4-2 with TRBJ2-5; D might be TRBD2 (5 bases). The length of the CDR3 is 15 residues. V lost 0 bases, J lost 6 bases, and 14 bases lay in between. Germline lookup yields CDR1 LGHNA and CDR2 YNFKEQ. The CDR3 DNA follows: TGTGCCAGCAGCCAAGATTATTCGGTCGGGAAGACCCAGTACTTC. This encodes CASSQDYSVGKTQYF.